This TCR beta chain stems from a study of identical twins. A single record per CDR3 protein comes from TCRdb applying MiXCR to the 5' RACE reads. This table holds about 700,000 distinct CDR3 sequences, around 6.1% found once. This clonotype was seen at least ten times. Its antigen remains unknown. The CDR3 length is 19 residues. The junction had 14 bases not matched to a gene; V was cut back by 4 bases and J by 0 bases. Whole-study results and caveats: While abundant cord blood beta clonotypes carried fewer insertions, memory repertoires showed no such pattern.

The sequenced material came from naive T cells sorted from blood. The source of this sequence is a man in his late teens or twenties in good health. The chain uses TRBV12-3 or TRBV12-4 and TRBJ1-5; 8 bases are a match to TRBD1. Here the CDR3 DNA reads TGTGCCAGCAGTTATTTGGGGACAGGAGAACTCTATAGCAATCAGCCCCAGCATTTT. Translating gives CASSYLGTGELYSNQPQHF.